The clone carrying this T cell receptor beta chain has a handful of counts. The antigen remains undetermined. This CDR3 comprises 12 residues. The germline CDR1 and CDR2 sequences are SNHLY and FYNNEI. V was shortened by 8 bases and J by 11 bases, with 15 bases between the two germline ends. This entry comes from a study of cytomegalovirus exposure and HLA in healthy donors. Study-wide results and limits: Highest at DRB1 and lowest at HLA-C, TCR association rates differed among HLA loci in a later analysis. A later analysis showed that HLA-associated TCR beta chains had undergone more clonal expansion than equally common others.

Researchers ran the PCR with 60 Vbeta and 13 Jbeta primers. In the authors' methods: Later, an analysis found about 77 million unique TCR beta chains, and about 9.9 million of these were shared. Sequencing used immunoSEQ multiplex PCR; TCRdb keeps in-frame clones, though not all of them. That table gives V, J and clone size, and the DNA gave D and trimming. There are more than 65,000 clones in the sample; under 70% occur only once, and 6.5% to 7.5% lies in the top ten. The origin of this receptor is a woman between 45 and 60 years old in good health and CMV-seropositive. V gene TRBV2 combines with J gene TRBJ1-4, with D unresolved. Sequencing was carried out using PBMCs. CDR3 in DNA: TGTGCCAGCGCCTCTGATAGTACTAAACTGTTTTTT. Residues: CASASDSTKLFF. Based on the CDR3 plus reference TRBV2 and TRBJ1-4, the full variable domain is EPEVTQTPSHQVTQMGQEVILRCVPISNHLYFYWYRQILGQKVEFLVSFYNNEISEKSEIFDDQFSVERPDGSNFTLKIRSTKLEDSAMYFCASASDSTKLFFGSGTQLSVL.